One and the same sample provided the 3 T cell receptor beta chains below, sequenced in a study of human T cells and chemical hapten exposure. Time point noted: patch test 2, 6 weeks after DPC sensitization. Treatment in this sample: therapeutic diphenylcyclopropenone sensitization with weekly scalp DPC. TCRdb fed the RACE reads into MiXCR, producing one record per CDR3 protein. The data contain about 80,000 distinct CDR3 sequences, around 9.6% of them seen just once; the ten biggest clones take up under 2.5%. The input for sequencing was whole blood, taken in connection with sensitization to the hapten diphenylcyclopropenone (DPC). Every receptor here comes from a woman aged 30 to 39 with alopecia areata. Some clones in this sample may be carry-over from other donors' samples.

J is TRBJ1-1 and V is TRBV18, with D tentatively TRBD1 (5 bases). The CDR3 loop spans 16 amino acids. The V and J ends lost 0 bases and 1 base respectively, with 12 bases between them. Germline V gene sequence: CDR1 KGHSH, CDR2 LQKENI. CDR3 in amino acids: CASSPPSMGPNTEAFF. CDR3 nucleotides: TGTGCCAGCTCACCACCGTCGATGGGGCCGAACACTGAAGCTTTCTTT.

This clonotype was observed a handful of times. V is TRBV29-1 and J is TRBJ1-6; tentative D call: TRBD1 (5 bases). V lost 6 bases to trimming and J lost 10 bases, with 16 bases between them. Germline values: CDR1 SQVTM, CDR2 ANQGSEA. The CDR3 contains 13 residues. CDR3 loop: CSVAEDGGSPLHF. The CDR3 nucleotides are TGCAGCGTGGCCGAGGATGGGGGATCACCCCTCCACTTT.

At least ten counts were recorded for this clonotype. V gene TRBV20-1 combines with J gene TRBJ2-5, with D hard to call. The length of the CDR3 is 13 residues. The V end lost 2 bases, the J end lost 1 base, and 8 bases lay between the germline ends. Germline CDR1 is DFQATT and CDR2 is SNEGSKA (reference sequence). The CDR3 region is CSARQQPQETQYF. The CDR3 DNA reads as TGCAGTGCTAGACAGCAGCCCCAAGAGACCCAGTACTTC.